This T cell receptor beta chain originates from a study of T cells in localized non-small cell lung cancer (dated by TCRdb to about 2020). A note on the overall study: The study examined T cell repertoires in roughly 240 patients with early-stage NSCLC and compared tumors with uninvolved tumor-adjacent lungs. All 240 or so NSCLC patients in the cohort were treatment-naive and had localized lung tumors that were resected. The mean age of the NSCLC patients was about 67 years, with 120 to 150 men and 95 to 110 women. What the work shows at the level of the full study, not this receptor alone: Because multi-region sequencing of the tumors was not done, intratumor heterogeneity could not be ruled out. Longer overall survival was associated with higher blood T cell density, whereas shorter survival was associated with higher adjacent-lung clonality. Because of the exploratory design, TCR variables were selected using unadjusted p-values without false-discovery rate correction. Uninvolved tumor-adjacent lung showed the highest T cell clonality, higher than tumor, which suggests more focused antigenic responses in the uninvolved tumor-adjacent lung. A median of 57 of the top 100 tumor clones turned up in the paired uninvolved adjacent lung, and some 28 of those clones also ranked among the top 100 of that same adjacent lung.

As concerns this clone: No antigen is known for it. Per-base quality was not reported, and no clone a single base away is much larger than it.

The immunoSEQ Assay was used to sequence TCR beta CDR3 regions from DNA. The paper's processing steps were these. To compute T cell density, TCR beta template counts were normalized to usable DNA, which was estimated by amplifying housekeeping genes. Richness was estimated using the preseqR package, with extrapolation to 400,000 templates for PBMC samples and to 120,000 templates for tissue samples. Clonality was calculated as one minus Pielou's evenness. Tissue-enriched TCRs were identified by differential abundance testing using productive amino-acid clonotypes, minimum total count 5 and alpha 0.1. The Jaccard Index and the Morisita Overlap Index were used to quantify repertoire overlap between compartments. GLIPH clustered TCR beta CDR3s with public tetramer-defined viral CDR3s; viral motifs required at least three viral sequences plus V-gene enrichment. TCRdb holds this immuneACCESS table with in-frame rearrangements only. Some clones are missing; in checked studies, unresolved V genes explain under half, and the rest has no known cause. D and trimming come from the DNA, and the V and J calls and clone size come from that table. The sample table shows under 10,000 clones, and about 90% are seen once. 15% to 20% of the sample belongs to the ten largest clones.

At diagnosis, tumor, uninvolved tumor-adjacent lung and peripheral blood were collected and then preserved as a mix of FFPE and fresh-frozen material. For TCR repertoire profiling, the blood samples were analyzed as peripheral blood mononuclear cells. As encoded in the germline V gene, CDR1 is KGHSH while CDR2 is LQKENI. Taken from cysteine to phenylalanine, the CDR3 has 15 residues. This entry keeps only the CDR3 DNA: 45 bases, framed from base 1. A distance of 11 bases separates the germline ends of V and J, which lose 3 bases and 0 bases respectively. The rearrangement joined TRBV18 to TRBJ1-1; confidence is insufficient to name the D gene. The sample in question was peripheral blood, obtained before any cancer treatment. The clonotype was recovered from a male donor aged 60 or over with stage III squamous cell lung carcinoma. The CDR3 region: CASSPRGDMNTEAFF. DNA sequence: TGTGCCAGCTCACCCCGGGGAGACATGAACACTGAAGCTTTCTTT.